This T cell receptor (beta chain) was sequenced in a study of T cell repertoires in cytomegalovirus infection. Study context: CMV infection together with matching HLA type was indicated by public TCR beta signatures. General observations from the study: Identification of carriers of CMV plus the relevant HLA was performed using cumulative public TCR beta family frequency. Predominance within the ex vivo response was attributable to HLA-C-restricted CMV-specific TCR beta clonotypes.

The sample holds many counts of this clonotype. Its antigen remains unknown. TCRdb passed the reads through MiXCR, listing each CDR3 protein once. The repertoire includes 510,000 or so distinct CDR3 sequences, about 25% of them detected once, and roughly 13% sits in the top ten. This CDR3 region has 13 residues. Trimming cost V 1 base and J 1 base, with 4 bases left between them. Germline loops: CDR1 SGHVS, CDR2 FNYEAQ. This receptor was obtained from a human donor in good health (CMV status not recorded). Some clones in this sample may be carry-over from other donors' samples. The chain carries TRBV7-6 and TRBJ2-5; D remains unclear. Material: PBMCs. As DNA, the CDR3 is TGTGCCAGCAGCTTAGTTCCCCAAGAGACCCAGTACTTC. As protein: CASSLVPQETQYF. Using reference TRBV7-6 and TRBJ2-5 for the parts outside the CDR3, the full variable domain is GAGVSQSPRYKVTKRGQDVALRCDPISGHVSLYWYRQALGQGPEFLTYFNYEAQQDKSGLPNDRFSAERPEGSISTLTIQRTEQRDSAMYRCASSLVPQETQYFGPGTRLLVL.